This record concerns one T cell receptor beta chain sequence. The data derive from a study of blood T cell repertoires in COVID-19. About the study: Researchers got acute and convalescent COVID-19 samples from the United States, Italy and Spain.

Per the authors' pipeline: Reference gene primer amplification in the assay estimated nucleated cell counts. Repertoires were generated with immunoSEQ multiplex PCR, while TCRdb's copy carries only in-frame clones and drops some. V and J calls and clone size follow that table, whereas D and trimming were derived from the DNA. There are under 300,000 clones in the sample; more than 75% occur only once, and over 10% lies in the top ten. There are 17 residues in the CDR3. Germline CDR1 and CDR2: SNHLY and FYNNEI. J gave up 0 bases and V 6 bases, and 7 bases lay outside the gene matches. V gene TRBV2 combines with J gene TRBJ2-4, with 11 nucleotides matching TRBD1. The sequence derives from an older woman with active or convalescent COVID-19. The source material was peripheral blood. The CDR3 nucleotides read TGTGCCAGCAGCTCCGGACAGGGGGCGATAGCCAAAAACATTCAGTACTTC. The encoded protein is CASSSGQGAIAKNIQYF.